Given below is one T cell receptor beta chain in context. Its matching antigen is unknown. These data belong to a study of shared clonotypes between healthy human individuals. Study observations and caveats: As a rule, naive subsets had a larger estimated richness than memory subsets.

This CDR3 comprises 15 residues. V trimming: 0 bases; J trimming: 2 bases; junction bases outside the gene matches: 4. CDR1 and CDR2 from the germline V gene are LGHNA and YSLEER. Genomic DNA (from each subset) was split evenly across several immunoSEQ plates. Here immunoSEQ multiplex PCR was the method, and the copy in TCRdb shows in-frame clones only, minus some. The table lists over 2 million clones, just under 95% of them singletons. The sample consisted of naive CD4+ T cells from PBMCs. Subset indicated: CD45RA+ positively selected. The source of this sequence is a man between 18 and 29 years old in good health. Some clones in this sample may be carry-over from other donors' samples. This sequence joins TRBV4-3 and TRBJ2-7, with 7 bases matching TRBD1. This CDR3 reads CASSQEGTGAYEQYF. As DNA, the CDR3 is TGCGCCAGCAGCCAAGAAGGAACAGGGGCCTACGAGCAGTACTTC.